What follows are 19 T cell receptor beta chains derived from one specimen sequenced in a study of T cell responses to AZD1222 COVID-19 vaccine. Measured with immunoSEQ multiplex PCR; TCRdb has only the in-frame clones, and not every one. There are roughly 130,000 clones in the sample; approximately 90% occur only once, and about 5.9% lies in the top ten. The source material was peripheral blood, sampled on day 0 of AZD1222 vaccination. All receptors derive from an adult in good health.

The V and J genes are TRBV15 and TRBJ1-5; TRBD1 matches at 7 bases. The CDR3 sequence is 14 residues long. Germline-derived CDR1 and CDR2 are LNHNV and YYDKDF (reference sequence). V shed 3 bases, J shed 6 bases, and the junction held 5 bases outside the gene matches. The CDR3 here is CATSSDRVTQPQHF. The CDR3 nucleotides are TGTGCCACCAGCAGCGACAGGGTCACTCAGCCCCAGCATTTT. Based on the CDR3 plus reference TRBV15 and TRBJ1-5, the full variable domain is DAMVIQNPRYQVTQFGKPVTLSCSQTLNHNVMYWYQQKSSQAPKLLFHYYDKDFNNEADTPDNFQSRRPNTSFCFLDIRSPGLGDTAMYLCATSSDRVTQPQHFGDGTRLSIL.

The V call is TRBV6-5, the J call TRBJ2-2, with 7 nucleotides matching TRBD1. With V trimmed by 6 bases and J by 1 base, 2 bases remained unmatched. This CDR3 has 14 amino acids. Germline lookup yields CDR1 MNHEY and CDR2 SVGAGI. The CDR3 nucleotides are TGTGCCAGCAGAAGACAGGGGAACACCGGGGAGCTGTTTTTT. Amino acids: CASRRQGNTGELFF.

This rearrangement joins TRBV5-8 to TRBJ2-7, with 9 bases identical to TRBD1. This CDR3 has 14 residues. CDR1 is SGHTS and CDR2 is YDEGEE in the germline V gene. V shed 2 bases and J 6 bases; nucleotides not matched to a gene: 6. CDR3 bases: TGTGCCAGCAGCTTAGGGACAGGGTTGAGCGAGCAGTACTTC. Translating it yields CASSLGTGLSEQYF.

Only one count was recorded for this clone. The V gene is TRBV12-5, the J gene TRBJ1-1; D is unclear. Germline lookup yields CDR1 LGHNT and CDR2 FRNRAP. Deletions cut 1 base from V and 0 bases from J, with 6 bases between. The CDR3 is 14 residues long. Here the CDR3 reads CASGLGQVNTEAFF. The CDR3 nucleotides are TGTGCTAGTGGTTTGGGGCAGGTGAACACTGAAGCTTTCTTT.

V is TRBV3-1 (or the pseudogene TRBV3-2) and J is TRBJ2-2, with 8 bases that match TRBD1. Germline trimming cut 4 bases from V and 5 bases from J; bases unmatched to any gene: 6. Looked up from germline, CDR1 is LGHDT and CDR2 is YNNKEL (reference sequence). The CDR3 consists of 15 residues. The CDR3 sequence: CASSLGQGVTGELFF. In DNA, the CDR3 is TGTGCCAGCAGCCTAGGACAGGGAGTAACCGGGGAGCTGTTTTTT.

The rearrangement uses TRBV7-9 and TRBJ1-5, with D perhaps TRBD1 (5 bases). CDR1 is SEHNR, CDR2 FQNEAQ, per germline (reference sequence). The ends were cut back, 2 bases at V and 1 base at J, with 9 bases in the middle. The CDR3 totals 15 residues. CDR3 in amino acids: CASSLSGQSNQPQHF. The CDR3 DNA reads TGTGCCAGCAGCTTATCGGGGCAAAGCAATCAGCCCCAGCATTTT.

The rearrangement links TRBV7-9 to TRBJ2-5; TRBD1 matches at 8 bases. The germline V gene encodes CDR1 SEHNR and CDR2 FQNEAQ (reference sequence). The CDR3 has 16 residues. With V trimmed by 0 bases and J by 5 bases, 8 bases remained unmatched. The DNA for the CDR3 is TGTGCCAGCAGCTTAGCCCCGACAGGGGAGCAGGAGACCCAGTACTTC. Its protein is CASSLAPTGEQETQYF.

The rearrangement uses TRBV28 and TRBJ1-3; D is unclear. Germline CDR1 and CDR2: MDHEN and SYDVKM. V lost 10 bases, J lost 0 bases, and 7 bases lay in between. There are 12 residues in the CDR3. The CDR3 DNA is TGTGCCACCAGGTTCTCTGGAAACACCATATATTTT. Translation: CATRFSGNTIYF. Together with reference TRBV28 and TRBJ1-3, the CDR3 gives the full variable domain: DVKVTQSSRYLVKRTGEKVFLECVQDMDHENMFWYRQDPGLGLRLIYFSYDVKMKEKGDIPEGYSVSREKKERFSLILESASTNQTSMYLCATRFSGNTIYFGEGSWLTVV.

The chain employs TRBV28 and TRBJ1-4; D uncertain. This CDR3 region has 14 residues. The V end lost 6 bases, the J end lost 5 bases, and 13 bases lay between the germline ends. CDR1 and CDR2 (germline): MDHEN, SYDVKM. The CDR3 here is CASSHPDPNEKLFF. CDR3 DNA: TGTGCCAGCAGCCACCCGGACCCAAATGAAAAACTGTTTTTT.

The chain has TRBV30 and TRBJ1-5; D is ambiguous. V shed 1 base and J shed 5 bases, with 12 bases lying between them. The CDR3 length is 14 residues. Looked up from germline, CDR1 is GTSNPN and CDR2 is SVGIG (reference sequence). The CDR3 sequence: CAWSAKGPHQPQHF. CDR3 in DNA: TGTGCCTGGAGTGCAAAGGGCCCTCATCAGCCCCAGCATTTT.

The CDR3, as DNA: TGCAGCGCCGGGACAGGGCTTCGGGAGACCCAGTACTTC. Residues: CSAGTGLRETQYF. The chain joins TRBV29-1 to TRBJ2-5; 9 bases map to TRBD1. This CDR3 comprises 13 residues. The germline CDR1 and CDR2 sequences are SQVTM and ANQGSEA. V lost 7 bases and J lost 5; bases outside the gene matches: 8. Complete variable domain (other parts from reference TRBV29-1 and TRBJ2-5): SAVISQKPSRDICQRGTSLTIQCQVDSQVTMMFWYRQQPGQSLTLIATANQGSEATYESGFVIDKFPISRPNLTFSTLTVSNMSPEDSSIYLCSAGTGLRETQYFGPGTRLLVL.

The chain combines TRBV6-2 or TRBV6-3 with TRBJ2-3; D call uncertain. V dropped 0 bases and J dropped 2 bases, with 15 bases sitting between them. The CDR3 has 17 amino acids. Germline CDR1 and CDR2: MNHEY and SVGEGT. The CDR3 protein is CASSYSRRPEHTDTQYF. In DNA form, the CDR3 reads TGTGCCAGCAGTTACTCGAGGCGGCCCGAACACACAGATACGCAGTATTTT.

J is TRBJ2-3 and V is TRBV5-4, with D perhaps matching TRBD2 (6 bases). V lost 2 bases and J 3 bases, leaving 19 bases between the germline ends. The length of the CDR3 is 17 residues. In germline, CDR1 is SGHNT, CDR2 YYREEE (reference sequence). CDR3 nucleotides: TGTGCCAGCAGCTTAAACCGCGGAGGGTTTCTAACAGATACGCAGTATTTT. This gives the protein CASSLNRGGFLTDTQYF.

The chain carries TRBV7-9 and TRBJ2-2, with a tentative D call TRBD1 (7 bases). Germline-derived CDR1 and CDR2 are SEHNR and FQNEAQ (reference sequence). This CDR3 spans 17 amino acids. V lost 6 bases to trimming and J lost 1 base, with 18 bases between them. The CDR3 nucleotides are TGTGCCAGCAGATCCTTGCGGCAGGGGGGGAACACCGGGGAGCTGTTTTTT. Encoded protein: CASRSLRQGGNTGELFF.

Here the CDR3 DNA reads TGTGCCAGCAGAGACGGGGCATATGAGCAGTTCTTC. This gives the protein CASRDGAYEQFF. The genes are TRBV6-5 and TRBJ2-1; perhaps D is TRBD1 or TRBD2 (5 bases each). In germline, CDR1 is MNHEY, CDR2 SVGAGI. Trimming removed 6 bases at V and 8 bases at J, with 11 bases between. The CDR3 runs to 12 residues.

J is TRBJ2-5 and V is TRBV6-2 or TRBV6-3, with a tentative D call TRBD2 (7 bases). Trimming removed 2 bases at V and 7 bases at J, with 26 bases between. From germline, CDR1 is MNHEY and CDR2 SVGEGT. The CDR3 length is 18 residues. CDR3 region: CASSYNPRKGGEIGTQYF. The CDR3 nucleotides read TGTGCCAGCAGTTACAACCCCCGAAAGGGGGGGGAGATCGGGACCCAGTACTTC.

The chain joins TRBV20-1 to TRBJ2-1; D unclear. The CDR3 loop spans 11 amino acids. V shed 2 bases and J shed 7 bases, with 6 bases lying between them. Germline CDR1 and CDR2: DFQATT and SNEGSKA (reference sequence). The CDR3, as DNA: TGCAGTGCTAGATCTAGTAATGAGCAGTTCTTC. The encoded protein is CSARSSNEQFF.

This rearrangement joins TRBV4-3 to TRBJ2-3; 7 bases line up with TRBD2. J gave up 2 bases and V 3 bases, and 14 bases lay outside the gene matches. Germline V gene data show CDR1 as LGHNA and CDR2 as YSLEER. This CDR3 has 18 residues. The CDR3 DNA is TGCGCCAGCAGCCAGGGGGTTTCCGGGACTAAATCCACAGATACGCAGTATTTT. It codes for CASSQGVSGTKSTDTQYF.

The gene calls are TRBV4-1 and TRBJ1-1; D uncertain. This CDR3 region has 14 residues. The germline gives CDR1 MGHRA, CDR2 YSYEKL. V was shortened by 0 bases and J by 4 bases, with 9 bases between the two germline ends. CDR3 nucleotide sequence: TGCGCCAGCAGCCAAGATTATACGAGCACTGAAGCTTTCTTT. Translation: CASSQDYTSTEAFF.